The present T cell receptor beta chain was sequenced within a study of shared clonotypes between healthy human individuals. V was shortened by 3 bases and J by 6 bases, with 9 bases between the two germline ends. The CDR3 runs 13 residues. Germline loops: CDR1 MNHEY, CDR2 SMNVEV (reference sequence). Selected positively for CCR7 and CD45RO-negative, naive CD8 cells excluded terminally differentiated effector memory CD45RA+ cells. In its sample, this clone was seen once. The same CDR3 can be traced to other DNA sequences in this sample. This table comes from immunoSEQ multiplex PCR, and its TCRdb copy is limited to in-frame clones, with some not included. The sample contains about 800,000 clones, about 96% of which appear only once.

Sequenced: naive CD8+ T cells sorted from blood. This receptor was obtained from a young man in good health. The V gene is TRBV27, the J gene TRBJ2-1; weak D call: TRBD2 (5 bases). CDR3 in amino acids: CASSLSGVNEQFF. The CDR3 DNA reads as TGTGCCAGCAGTTTGAGCGGAGTCAATGAGCAGTTCTTC.